Shown below are 23 T cell receptor beta chains from a single sample sequenced in a study of OX40 agonist ivuxolimab in advanced cancers. The table came from immunoSEQ multiplex PCR; TCRdb's copy has only in-frame clones and leaves some out. The sample consists of 60,000 to 85,000 clones, about nine tenths of them appearing once. The starting material was CD4+ or CD8+ T cells sorted from blood, obtained in a trial of the OX40 agonist ivuxolimab. These TCRs come from an adult with an advanced solid tumor such as melanoma, head and neck, liver or kidney cancer.

The chain couples TRBV30 to TRBJ2-1; TRBD2 matches at 7 bases. The length of the CDR3 is 16 residues. CDR1 and CDR2 from the germline V gene are GTSNPN and SVGIG (reference sequence). The V and J ends lost 1 base and 6 bases, in that order; junction bases with no gene match: 12. In nucleotides, the CDR3 is TGTGCCTGGAGTGGGCTACGAGGGGAGGGCCCCAATGAGCAGTTCTTC. Translated: CAWSGLRGEGPNEQFF. Full variable domain (rest looked up from reference TRBV30 and TRBJ2-1): SQTIHQWPATLVQPVGSPLSLECTVEGTSNPNLYWYRQAAGRGLQLLFYSVGIGQISSEVPQNLSASRPQDRQFILSSKKLLLSDSGFYLCAWSGLRGEGPNEQFFGPGTRLTVL.

This chain connects TRBV7-2 to TRBJ1-6; 8 bases are a match to TRBD1. Per germline, CDR1 SGHTA and CDR2 FQGNSA. CDR3 length equals 14 residues. V dropped 6 bases and J dropped 6; count of bases not matched to a gene: 4. CDR3 region: CASSRQGLNSPLHF. The CDR3 nucleotides read TGTGCCAGCAGTCGACAGGGGCTTAATTCACCCCTCCACTTT.

This clone was counted between two and nine times. The J gene is TRBJ2-7, the V gene TRBV29-1; D is perhaps TRBD2 (5 bases). Germline CDR1 is SQVTM and CDR2 is ANQGSEA. Trimming stripped 4 bases from V and 5 bases from J, with 12 bases between. CDR3 length equals 12 residues. CDR3 bases: TGCAGCGTTGTGAGAGGGTGGCACGAGCAGTACTTC. Amino acid sequence: CSVVRGWHEQYF.

This clone showed up just a few times. The rearrangement uses TRBV6-1 and TRBJ2-7; 8 bases fit TRBD1. Germline V gene data show CDR1 as MNHNS and CDR2 as SASEGT. The CDR3 extends over 14 amino acids. With 4 bases clipped from V and 2 bases from J, the junction kept 4 bases outside the gene matches. CDR3 sequence (DNA): TGTGCCAGCAGTGGACAGGGGTTGGCCTACGAGCAGTACTTC. It translates to CASSGQGLAYEQYF.

The J gene is TRBJ2-3, the V gene TRBV9; no clear D gene. CDR1 and CDR2 from the germline V gene are SGDLS and YYNGEE. The CDR3 length is 13 residues. V shed 5 bases and J shed 1 base, with 8 bases lying between them. CDR3 coding DNA: TGTGCCAGCAGTTATGACGGCACAGATACGCAGTATTTT. Translating it yields CASSYDGTDTQYF.

Only one count was recorded for this clone. The V gene is TRBV28, the J gene TRBJ1-2, with TRBD1 as a possible D gene (6 bases). V was cut by 4 bases and J by 3 bases, with 9 bases left in between. This CDR3 has 13 residues. CDR1 and CDR2 from the germline V gene are MDHEN and SYDVKM. The CDR3 spells CASSSWTDYGYTF. In nucleotides, the CDR3 is TGTGCCAGCAGTTCCTGGACAGACTATGGCTACACCTTC.

The chain is built from TRBV11-2 and TRBJ2-7, with a tentative D call TRBD1 (6 bases). The ends were cut back, 1 base at V and 7 bases at J, with 20 bases in the middle. Germline CDR1 reads SGHAT; CDR2 reads FQNNGV. The CDR3 runs to 16 residues. CDR3 loop: CASSLGGDTSPGEQYF. As DNA, the CDR3 is TGTGCCAGCAGCTTAGGAGGGGACACATCACCGGGGGAGCAGTACTTC.

The table lists this clone with a count of one. The chain has TRBV5-1 and TRBJ1-2; the D gene is possibly TRBD1 (6 bases). V gave up 4 bases and J gave up 6 bases, with 19 bases separating them. Germline V gives CDR1 SGHRS, CDR2 YFSETQ. The CDR3 consists of 15 residues. The CDR3 region is CASSVQQGGRDGYTF. DNA of the CDR3: TGCGCCAGCAGCGTACAGCAAGGGGGTAGGGATGGCTACACCTTC.

The rearrangement joins TRBV28 to TRBJ2-5; D not resolved. Germline V gene data show CDR1 as MDHEN and CDR2 as SYDVKM. V lost 1 base and J 4 bases, leaving 10 bases between the germline ends. The CDR3 covers 14 residues. CDR3 region: CASSLFDAAETQYF. The CDR3 DNA reads TGTGCCAGCAGTTTATTCGACGCTGCAGAGACCCAGTACTTC.

The chain combines TRBV7-2 with TRBJ2-5; 11 bases are a match to TRBD2. After removal of 4 bases from V and 5 bases from J, the junction contained 9 bases not matched to a gene. The CDR3 has 16 amino acids. Germline V gives CDR1 SGHTA, CDR2 FQGNSA. The CDR3 sequence is CASSYQGLAGMETQYF. The CDR3 DNA follows: TGTGCCAGCAGCTACCAAGGACTAGCGGGCATGGAGACCCAGTACTTC.

V and J are TRBV18 and TRBJ1-4, with D possibly TRBD1 on 5 matching bases. From germline, CDR1 is KGHSH and CDR2 LQKENI. This CDR3 has 17 amino acids. Trimming removed 3 bases from V and 7 bases from J, with 21 bases in between. The CDR3 sequence is CASSPREFRAQGEKLFF. Here the CDR3 DNA reads TGTGCCAGCTCACCCAGAGAATTCAGGGCCCAGGGTGAAAAACTGTTTTTT.

The chain uses TRBV6-1 and TRBJ2-7; no clear D. Between the trimmed V and J ends, which lost 5 bases and 6 bases, there was a span of 17 bases. Looked up from germline, CDR1 is MNHNS and CDR2 is SASEGT. The CDR3 covers 14 residues. The CDR3 protein is CASSFDSGNSEQYF. CDR3 in DNA: TGTGCCAGCAGTTTCGACTCTGGCAACTCCGAGCAGTACTTC.

This sequence joins TRBV4-1 and TRBJ1-2; D call uncertain. V gave up 0 bases and J gave up 6 bases, with 14 bases separating them. CDR1 and CDR2 (germline): MGHRA, YSYEKL. The CDR3 extends over 15 amino acids. The CDR3 reads CASSQDRTGRDGYTF. The DNA for the CDR3 is TGCGCCAGCAGCCAAGATAGGACTGGGCGGGATGGCTACACCTTC.

This clone appeared once. The V and J genes are TRBV25-1 and TRBJ2-5; D remains unclear. Germline assignment: CDR1 MGHDK and CDR2 SYGVNS. The CDR3 spans 13 residues. Trimming took off 4 bases at V and 2 bases at J, with 8 bases between the two ends. The CDR3 loop reads CASSVRVQETQYF. The CDR3, as DNA: TGTGCCAGCAGTGTCCGGGTTCAAGAGACCCAGTACTTC. The whole variable domain, filled in from reference TRBV25-1 and TRBJ2-5, reads EADIYQTPRYLVIGTGKKITLECSQTMGHDKMYWYQQDPGMELHLIHYSYGVNSTEKGDLSSESTVSRIRTEHFPLTLESARPSHTSQYLCASSVRVQETQYFGPGTRLLVL.

This chain uses TRBV18 with TRBJ1-1, with D possibly TRBD1 on 6 matching bases. Germline CDR1 reads KGHSH; CDR2 reads LQKENI. This CDR3 comprises 17 residues. The V gene lost 3 bases and the J gene lost 2 bases, with 19 bases spanning the gap. The CDR3 DNA reads TGTGCCAGCTCACCTCTAAGCCCCGGGACACACAACACTGAAGCTTTCTTT. Its protein product is CASSPLSPGTHNTEAFF.

This rearrangement joins TRBV5-4 to TRBJ2-5, with 8 bases identical to TRBD1. Germline CDR1 SGHNT, CDR2 YYREEE (reference sequence). The CDR3 loop spans 14 amino acids. The V gene end was trimmed by 2 bases and the J gene end by 2 bases; junction bases not matched to a gene: 2. CDR3 DNA sequence: TGTGCCAGCAGCTTTCAGGGGGCACAAGAGACCCAGTACTTC. This gives the protein CASSFQGAQETQYF.

V usage is TRBV11-3 and J usage is TRBJ1-3; D unresolved. Trimming stripped 1 base from V and 2 bases from J, with 3 bases between. CDR3 length: 13 residues. Germline CDR1 reads SGHNT; CDR2 reads YENEEA. In DNA, the CDR3 is TGTGCCAGCAGCTTAGGGGCTGGAAACACCATATATTTT. Amino acids: CASSLGAGNTIYF.

V gene TRBV6-1 combines with J gene TRBJ1-2; D gene uncertain. CDR1 is MNHNS and CDR2 is SASEGT in the germline V gene. V was clipped by 4 bases and J by 4 bases, with 7 bases between them. The CDR3 consists of 12 residues. In nucleotides, the CDR3 is TGTGCCAGCAGTGTGGAGATCTATGGCTACACCTTC. This encodes CASSVEIYGYTF.

A single count supports this clone. This chain links TRBV6-6 with TRBJ1-2; TRBD1 is a possible D gene (5 bases). Looked up from germline, CDR1 is MNHNY and CDR2 is SVGAGI (reference sequence). The CDR3 runs 13 residues. Deletions cut 5 bases from V and 2 bases from J, with 9 bases between. The CDR3: CASSQDTNYGYTF. DNA for the CDR3: TGTGCCAGCAGTCAGGACACAAACTATGGCTACACCTTC.

V is TRBV5-1 and J is TRBJ1-4; D remains ambiguous. Germline values: CDR1 SGHRS, CDR2 YFSETQ. CDR3 length: 14 residues. Between the trimmed V and J ends, which lost 4 bases and 6 bases, there was a span of 13 bases. Here the CDR3 DNA reads TGCGCCAGCAGCAAGGCCCCACGGGATGAAAAACTGTTTTTT. Translated, it gives CASSKAPRDEKLFF. Using reference TRBV5-1 and TRBJ1-4 for the parts outside the CDR3, the full variable domain is KAGVTQTPRYLIKTRGQQVTLSCSPISGHRSVSWYQQTPGQGLQFLFEYFSETQRNKGNFPGRFSGRQFSNSRSEMNVSTLELGDSALYLCASSKAPRDEKLFFGSGTQLSVL.

The J gene is TRBJ2-1, the V gene TRBV18; D is unclear. The CDR3 extends over 17 amino acids. Germline CDR1 reads KGHSH; CDR2 reads LQKENI. Trimming shortened V by 0 bases and J by 3 bases, and 15 bases separated the two germline ends. CDR3 DNA: TGTGCCAGCTCACCACCGAAGGGCAGACACCGCTACAATGAGCAGTTCTTC. This gives the protein CASSPPKGRHRYNEQFF.

CDR3 loop: CASSEAGHNEQFF. The CDR3 nucleotides are TGTGCCAGCAGTGAAGCGGGGCATAATGAGCAGTTCTTC. V is TRBV6-1 and J is TRBJ2-1, with D perhaps matching TRBD1 (5 bases). In germline, CDR1 is MNHNS, CDR2 SASEGT. This CDR3 has 13 amino acids. Between the trimmed V and J ends, which lost 0 bases and 7 bases, there was a span of 7 bases.

The sample holds one count of this clone. The rearrangement joins TRBV4-1 to TRBJ2-3; the match to TRBD2 covers 10 bases. Trimming removed 4 bases from V and 6 bases from J; junction bases left unmatched: 7. This CDR3 is built from 15 residues. Germline V gene lookup returns CDR1 MGHRA and CDR2 YSYEKL. CDR3 residues: CASSLSSGSPDTQYF. CDR3 nucleotide sequence: TGCGCCAGCAGCCTTTCTAGCGGGAGCCCGGATACGCAGTATTTT.